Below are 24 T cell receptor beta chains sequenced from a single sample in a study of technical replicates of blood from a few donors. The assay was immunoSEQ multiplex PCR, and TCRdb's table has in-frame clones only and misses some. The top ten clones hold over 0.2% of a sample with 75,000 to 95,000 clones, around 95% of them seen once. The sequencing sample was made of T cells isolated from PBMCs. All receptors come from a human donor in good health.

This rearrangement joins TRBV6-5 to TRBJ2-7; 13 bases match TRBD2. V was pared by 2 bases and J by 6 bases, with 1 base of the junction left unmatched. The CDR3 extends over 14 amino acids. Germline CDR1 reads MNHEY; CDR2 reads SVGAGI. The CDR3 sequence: CASSYGLAGAEQYF. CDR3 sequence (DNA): TGTGCCAGCAGTTACGGACTAGCGGGGGCCGAGCAGTACTTC.

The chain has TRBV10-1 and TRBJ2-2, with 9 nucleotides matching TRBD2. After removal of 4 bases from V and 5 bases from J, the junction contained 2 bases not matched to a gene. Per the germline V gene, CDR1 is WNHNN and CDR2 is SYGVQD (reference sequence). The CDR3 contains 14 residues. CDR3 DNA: TGCGCCAGCAGTGGCGGGGGGGTAACCGGGGAGCTGTTTTTT. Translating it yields CASSGGGVTGELFF.

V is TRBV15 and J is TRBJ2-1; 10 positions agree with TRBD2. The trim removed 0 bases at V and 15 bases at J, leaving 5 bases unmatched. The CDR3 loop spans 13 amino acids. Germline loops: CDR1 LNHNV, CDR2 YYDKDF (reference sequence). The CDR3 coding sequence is TGTGCCACCAGCAGAGAAAAGCGGGAGGGCCTGTTCTTC. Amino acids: CATSREKREGLFF.

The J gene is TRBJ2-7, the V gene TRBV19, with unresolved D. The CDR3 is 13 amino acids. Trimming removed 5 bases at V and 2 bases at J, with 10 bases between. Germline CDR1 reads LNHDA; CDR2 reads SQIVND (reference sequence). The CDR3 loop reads CASSPSMAYEQYF. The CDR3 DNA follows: TGTGCCAGTAGTCCCAGTATGGCCTACGAGCAGTACTTC. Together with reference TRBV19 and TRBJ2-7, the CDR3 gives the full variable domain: DGGITQSPKYLFRKEGQNVTLSCEQNLNHDAMYWYRQDPGQGLRLIYYSQIVNDFQKGDIAEGYSVSREKKESFPLTVTSAQKNPTAFYLCASSPSMAYEQYFGPGTRLTVT.

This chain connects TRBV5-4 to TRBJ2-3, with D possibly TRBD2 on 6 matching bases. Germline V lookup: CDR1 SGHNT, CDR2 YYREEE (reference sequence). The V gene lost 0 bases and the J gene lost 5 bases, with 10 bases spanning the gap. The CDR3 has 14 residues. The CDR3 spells CASSLGMGGDTQYF. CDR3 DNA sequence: TGTGCCAGCAGCTTGGGGATGGGGGGAGATACGCAGTATTTT.

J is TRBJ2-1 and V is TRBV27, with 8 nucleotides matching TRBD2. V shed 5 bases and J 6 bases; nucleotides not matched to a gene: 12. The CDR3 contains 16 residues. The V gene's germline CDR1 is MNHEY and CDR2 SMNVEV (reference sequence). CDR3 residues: CASSVTGGLARNEQFF. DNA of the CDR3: TGTGCCAGCAGTGTCACGGGAGGACTAGCCCGCAATGAGCAGTTCTTC.

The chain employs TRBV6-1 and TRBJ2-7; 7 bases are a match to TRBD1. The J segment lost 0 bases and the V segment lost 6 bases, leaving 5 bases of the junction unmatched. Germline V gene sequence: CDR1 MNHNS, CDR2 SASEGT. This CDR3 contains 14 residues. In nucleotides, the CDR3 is TGTGCCAGCAGCGCGGACAGGAGCTCCTACGAGCAGTACTTC. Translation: CASSADRSSYEQYF.

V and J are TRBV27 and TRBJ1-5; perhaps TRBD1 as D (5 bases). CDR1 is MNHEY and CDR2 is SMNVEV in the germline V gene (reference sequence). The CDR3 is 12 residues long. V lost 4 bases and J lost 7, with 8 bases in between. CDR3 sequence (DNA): TGTGCCAGCAGTTCCGGGGGGCAGCCCCAGCATTTT. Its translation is CASSSGGQPQHF.

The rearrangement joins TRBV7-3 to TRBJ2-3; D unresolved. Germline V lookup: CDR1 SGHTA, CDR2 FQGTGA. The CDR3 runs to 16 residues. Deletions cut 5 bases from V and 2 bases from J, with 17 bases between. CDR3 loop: CASSHHGLDSTDTQYF. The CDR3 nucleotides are TGTGCCAGCAGCCACCACGGATTAGACTCCACAGATACGCAGTATTTT.

The CDR3 region is CAISEADRAYNSPLHF. In DNA form, the CDR3 reads TGTGCCATCAGCGAGGCGGACAGGGCGTATAATTCACCCCTCCACTTT. The chain carries TRBV10-3 and TRBJ1-6; 8 bases map to TRBD1. Looked up from germline, CDR1 is ENHRY and CDR2 is SYGVKD. Trimming removed 6 bases from V and 4 bases from J; junction bases left unmatched: 8. The CDR3 is made up of 16 amino acids.

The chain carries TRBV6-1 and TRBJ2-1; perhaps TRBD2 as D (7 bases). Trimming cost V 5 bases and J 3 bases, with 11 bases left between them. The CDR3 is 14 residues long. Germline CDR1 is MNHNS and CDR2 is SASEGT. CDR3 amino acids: CASSWGGGYNEQFF. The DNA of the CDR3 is TGTGCCAGCAGTTGGGGGGGCGGCTACAATGAGCAGTTCTTC.

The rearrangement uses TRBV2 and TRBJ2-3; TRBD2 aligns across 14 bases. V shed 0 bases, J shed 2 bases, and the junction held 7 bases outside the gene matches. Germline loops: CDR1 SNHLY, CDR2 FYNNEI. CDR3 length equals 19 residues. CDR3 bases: TGTGCCAGCAGTGAAGCCGCGACTAGCGGGGGGGCGGACACAGATACGCAGTATTTT. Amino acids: CASSEAATSGGADTDTQYF.

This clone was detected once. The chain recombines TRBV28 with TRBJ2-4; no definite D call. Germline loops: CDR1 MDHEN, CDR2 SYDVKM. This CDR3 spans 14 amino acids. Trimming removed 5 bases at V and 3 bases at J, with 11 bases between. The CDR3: CASSPPRVKNIQYF. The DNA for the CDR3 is TGTGCCAGCAGTCCCCCTCGCGTCAAAAACATTCAGTACTTC.

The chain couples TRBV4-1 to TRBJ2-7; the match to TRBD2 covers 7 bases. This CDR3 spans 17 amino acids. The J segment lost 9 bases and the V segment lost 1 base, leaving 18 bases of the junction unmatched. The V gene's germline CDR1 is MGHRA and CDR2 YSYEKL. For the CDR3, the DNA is TGCGCCAGCAGCCAAGCCGCCTCCGGGACTAACCTACGTGGGCAGTACTTC. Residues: CASSQAASGTNLRGQYF.

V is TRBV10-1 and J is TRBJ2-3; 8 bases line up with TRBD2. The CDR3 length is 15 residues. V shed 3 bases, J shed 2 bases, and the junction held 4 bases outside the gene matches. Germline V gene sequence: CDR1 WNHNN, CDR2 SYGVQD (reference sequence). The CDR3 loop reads CASSESGGFTDTQYF. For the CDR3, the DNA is TGCGCCAGCAGTGAATCGGGGGGGTTCACAGATACGCAGTATTTT.

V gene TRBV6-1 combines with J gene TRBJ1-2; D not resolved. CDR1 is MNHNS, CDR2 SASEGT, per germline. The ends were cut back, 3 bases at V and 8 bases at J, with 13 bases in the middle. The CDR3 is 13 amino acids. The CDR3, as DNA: TGTGCCAGCAGTGAGTCCGGGAGCGGGGGCTACACCTTC. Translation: CASSESGSGGYTF.

The CDR3 DNA follows: TGTGCCAGCAGCTTAGCGGGGGTTTCTTCCTACAATGAGCAGTTCTTC. Translation gives CASSLAGVSSYNEQFF. The chain carries TRBV11-2 and TRBJ2-1; perhaps TRBD2 as D (6 bases). Germline values: CDR1 SGHAT, CDR2 FQNNGV. With 1 base removed from V and 1 base from J, the gap between germline ends came to 11 bases. The CDR3 runs 16 residues.

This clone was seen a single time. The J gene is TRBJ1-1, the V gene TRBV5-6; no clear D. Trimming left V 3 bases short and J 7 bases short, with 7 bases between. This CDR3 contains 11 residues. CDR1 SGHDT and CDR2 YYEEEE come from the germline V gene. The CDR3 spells CASSSRYEAFF. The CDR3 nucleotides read TGTGCCAGCAGCTCACGCTATGAAGCTTTCTTT.

CDR3 in amino acids: CASSGSGKETQYF. DNA for the CDR3: TGTGCCAGCAGCGGTAGCGGAAAAGAGACCCAGTACTTC. The V and J genes are TRBV7-6 and TRBJ2-5; tentative D call: TRBD2 (6 bases). Germline assignment: CDR1 SGHVS and CDR2 FNYEAQ. Trimming took off 5 bases at V and 3 bases at J, with 10 bases between the two ends. The CDR3 sequence is 13 residues long. The complete variable domain, with remaining parts taken from reference TRBV7-6 and TRBJ2-5, reads GAGVSQSPRYKVTKRGQDVALRCDPISGHVSLYWYRQALGQGPEFLTYFNYEAQQDKSGLPNDRFSAERPEGSISTLTIQRTEQRDSAMYRCASSGSGKETQYFGPGTRLLVL.

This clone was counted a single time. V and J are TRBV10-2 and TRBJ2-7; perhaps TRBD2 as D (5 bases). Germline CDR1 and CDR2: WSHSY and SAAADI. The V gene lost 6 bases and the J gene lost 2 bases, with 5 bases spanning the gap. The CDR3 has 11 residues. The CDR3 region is CASSGAYEQYF. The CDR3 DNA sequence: TGCGCCAGCAGCGGGGCCTACGAGCAGTACTTC.

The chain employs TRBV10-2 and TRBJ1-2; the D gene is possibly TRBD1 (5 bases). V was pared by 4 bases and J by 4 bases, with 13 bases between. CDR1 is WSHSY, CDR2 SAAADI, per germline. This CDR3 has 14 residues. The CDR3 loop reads CASSGLPGGYGYTF. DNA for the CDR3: TGCGCCAGCAGTGGTCTGCCCGGGGGCTATGGCTACACCTTC.

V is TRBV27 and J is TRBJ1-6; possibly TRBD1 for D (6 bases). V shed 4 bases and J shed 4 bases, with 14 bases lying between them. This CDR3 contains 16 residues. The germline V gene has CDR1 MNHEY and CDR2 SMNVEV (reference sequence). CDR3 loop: CASSSLNRDYNSPLHF. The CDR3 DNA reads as TGTGCCAGCAGTTCTCTGAACAGGGATTATAATTCACCCCTCCACTTT.

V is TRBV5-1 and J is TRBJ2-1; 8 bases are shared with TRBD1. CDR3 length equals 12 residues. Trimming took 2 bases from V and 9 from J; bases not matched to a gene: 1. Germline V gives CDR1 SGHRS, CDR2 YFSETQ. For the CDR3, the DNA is TGCGCCAGCAGCTTACAGGGGGGTGAGCAGTTCTTC. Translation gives CASSLQGGEQFF.

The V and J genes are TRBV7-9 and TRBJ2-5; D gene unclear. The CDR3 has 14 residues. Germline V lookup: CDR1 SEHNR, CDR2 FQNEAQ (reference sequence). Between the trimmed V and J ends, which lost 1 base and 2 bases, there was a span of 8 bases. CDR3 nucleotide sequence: TGTGCCAGCAGCTTAGAACAGTATCAAGAGACCCAGTACTTC. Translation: CASSLEQYQETQYF.